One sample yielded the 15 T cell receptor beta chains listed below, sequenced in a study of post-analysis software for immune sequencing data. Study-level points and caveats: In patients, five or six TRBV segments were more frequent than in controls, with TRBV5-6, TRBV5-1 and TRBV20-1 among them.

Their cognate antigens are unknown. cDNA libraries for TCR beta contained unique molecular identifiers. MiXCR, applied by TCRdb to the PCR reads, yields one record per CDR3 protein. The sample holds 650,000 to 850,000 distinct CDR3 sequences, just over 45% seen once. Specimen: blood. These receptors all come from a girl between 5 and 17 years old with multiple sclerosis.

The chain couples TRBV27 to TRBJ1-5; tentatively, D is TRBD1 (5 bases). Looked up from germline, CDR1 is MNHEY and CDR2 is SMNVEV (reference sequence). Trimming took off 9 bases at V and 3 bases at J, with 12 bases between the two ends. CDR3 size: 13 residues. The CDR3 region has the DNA TGTGCCAGTCGGTGGGGGGTCAATCAGCCCCAGCATTTT. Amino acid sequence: CASRWGVNQPQHF.

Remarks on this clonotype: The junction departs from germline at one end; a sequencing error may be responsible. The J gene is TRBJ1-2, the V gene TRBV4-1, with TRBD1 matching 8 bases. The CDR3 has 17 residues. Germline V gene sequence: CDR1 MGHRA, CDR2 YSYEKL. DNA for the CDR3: TGCGCCAGCAGCCAAGTTACTAGGACAGGGATCAACTATGGCCACACCTTC. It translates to CASSQVTRTGINYGHTF.

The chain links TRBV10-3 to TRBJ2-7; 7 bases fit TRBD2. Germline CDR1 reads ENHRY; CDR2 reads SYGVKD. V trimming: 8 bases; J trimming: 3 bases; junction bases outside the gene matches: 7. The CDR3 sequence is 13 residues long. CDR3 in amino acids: CAIGEGSHYEQYF. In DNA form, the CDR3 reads TGTGCCATCGGGGAGGGCTCCCACTACGAGCAGTACTTC.

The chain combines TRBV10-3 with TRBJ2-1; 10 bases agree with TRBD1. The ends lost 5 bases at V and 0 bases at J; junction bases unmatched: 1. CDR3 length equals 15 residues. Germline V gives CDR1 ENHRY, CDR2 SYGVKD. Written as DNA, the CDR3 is TGTGCCATCAGTCGGGACAGGGGCTCCTACAATGAGCAGTTCTTC. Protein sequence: CAISRDRGSYNEQFF.

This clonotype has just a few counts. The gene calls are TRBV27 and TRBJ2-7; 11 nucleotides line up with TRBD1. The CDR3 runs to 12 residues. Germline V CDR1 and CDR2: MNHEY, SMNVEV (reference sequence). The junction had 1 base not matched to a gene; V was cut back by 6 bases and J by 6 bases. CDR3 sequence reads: CASRGQGGEQYF. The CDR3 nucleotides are TGTGCCAGCAGGGGACAGGGGGGCGAGCAGTACTTC.

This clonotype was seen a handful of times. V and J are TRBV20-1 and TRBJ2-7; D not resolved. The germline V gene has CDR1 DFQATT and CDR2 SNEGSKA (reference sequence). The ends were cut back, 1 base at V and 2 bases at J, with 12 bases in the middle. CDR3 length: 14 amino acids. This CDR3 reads CSARADFPTYEQYF. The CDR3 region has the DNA TGCAGTGCTAGAGCCGACTTCCCGACCTACGAGCAGTACTTC.

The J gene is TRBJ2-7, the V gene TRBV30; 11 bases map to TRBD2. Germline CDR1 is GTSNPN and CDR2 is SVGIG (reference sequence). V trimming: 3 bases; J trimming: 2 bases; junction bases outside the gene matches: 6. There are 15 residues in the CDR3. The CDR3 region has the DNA TGTGCCTGGAGCGAGGGACTAGCGGCCACCTACGAGCAGTACTTC. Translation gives CAWSEGLAATYEQYF.

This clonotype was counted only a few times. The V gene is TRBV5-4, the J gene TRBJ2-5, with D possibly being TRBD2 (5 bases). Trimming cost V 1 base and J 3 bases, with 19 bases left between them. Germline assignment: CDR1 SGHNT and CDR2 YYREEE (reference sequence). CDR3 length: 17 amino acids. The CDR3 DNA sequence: TGTGCCAGCAGCTTGTCCGGACTCCTAGTTGGGGAAGAGACCCAGTACTTC. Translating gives CASSLSGLLVGEETQYF.

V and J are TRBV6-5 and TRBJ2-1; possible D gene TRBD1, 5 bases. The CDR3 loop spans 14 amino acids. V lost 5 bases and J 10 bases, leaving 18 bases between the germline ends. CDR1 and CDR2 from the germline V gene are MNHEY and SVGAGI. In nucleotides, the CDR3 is TGTGCCAGCAGTGCAAACATAGACAGTCTAGAGCAGTTCTTC. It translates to CASSANIDSLEQFF.

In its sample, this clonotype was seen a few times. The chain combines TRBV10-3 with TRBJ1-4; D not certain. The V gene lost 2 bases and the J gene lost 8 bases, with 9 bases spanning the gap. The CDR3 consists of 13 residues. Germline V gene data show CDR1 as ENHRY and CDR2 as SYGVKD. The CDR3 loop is CAISERVWEKLFF. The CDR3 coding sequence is TGTGCCATCAGTGAGAGGGTTTGGGAAAAACTGTTTTTT.

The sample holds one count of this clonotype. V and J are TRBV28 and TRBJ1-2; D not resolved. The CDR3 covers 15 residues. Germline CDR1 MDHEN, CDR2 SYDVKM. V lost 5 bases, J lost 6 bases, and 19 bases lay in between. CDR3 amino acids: CASSPELHRGDGYTF. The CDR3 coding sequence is TGTGCCAGCAGTCCGGAGCTCCACCGGGGTGATGGCTACACCTTC.

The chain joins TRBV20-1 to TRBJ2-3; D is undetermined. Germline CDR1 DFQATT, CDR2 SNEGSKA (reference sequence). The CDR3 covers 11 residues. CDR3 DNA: TGCAGGTTGCGGAACACAGATACGCAGTATTTT. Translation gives CRLRNTDTQYF.

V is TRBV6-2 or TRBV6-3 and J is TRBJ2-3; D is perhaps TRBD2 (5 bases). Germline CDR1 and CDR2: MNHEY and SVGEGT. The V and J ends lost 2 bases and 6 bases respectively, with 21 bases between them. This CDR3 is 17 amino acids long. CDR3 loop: CASSYLLGATWSDTQYF. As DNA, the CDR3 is TGTGCCAGCAGTTACCTCTTGGGAGCCACATGGAGCGATACGCAGTATTTT.

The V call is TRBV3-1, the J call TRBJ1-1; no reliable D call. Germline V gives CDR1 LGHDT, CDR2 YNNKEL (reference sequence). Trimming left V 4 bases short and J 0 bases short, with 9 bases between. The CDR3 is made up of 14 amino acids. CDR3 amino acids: CASSRTHMNTEAFF. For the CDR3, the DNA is TGTGCCAGCAGCCGGACCCACATGAACACTGAAGCTTTCTTT.

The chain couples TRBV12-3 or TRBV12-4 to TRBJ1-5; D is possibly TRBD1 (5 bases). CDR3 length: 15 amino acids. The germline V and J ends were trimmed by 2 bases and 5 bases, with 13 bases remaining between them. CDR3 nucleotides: TGTGCCAGCAGTTTATATCCGGGGGGAGATCAGCCCCAGCATTTT. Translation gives CASSLYPGGDQPQHF.